This passage covers 5 T cell receptor beta chains from one sample sequenced in a study of tumor-infiltrating lymphocytes in localized non-small cell lung cancer. TCRdb's table, derived via immunoSEQ multiplex PCR, lists solely in-frame clones and lacks some. In the table there are about 12,000 clones, less than 90% of which are singletons. Sequenced sample: lung tumor tissue. Receptors originate from a human donor with non-small cell lung cancer.

V and J are TRBV28 and TRBJ2-7; D might be TRBD1 (6 bases). V shed 6 bases and J shed 2 bases, with 14 bases lying between them. Germline V gene data show CDR1 as MDHEN and CDR2 as SYDVKM. There are 14 residues in the CDR3. CDR3 sequence reads: CASSVGGLAYEQYF. The CDR3, as DNA: TGTGCCAGCAGCGTAGGGGGTTTGGCCTACGAGCAGTACTTC.

The rearrangement joins TRBV5-1 to TRBJ2-3; D gene unclear. Germline lookup yields CDR1 SGHRS and CDR2 YFSETQ. V shed 0 bases and J shed 2 bases, with 7 bases lying between them. The CDR3 consists of 14 residues. The CDR3 loop is CASSLGVPTDTQYF. Here the CDR3 DNA reads TGCGCCAGCAGCTTGGGAGTACCCACAGATACGCAGTATTTT.

The V call is TRBV5-1, the J call TRBJ2-4; D not resolved. Germline V CDR1 and CDR2: SGHRS, YFSETQ. The CDR3 covers 15 residues. Trimming took 2 bases from V and 13 from J, leaving 22 bases between them. CDR3: CASSFTVSKDQPQYF. In nucleotides, the CDR3 is TGCGCCAGCAGCTTTACGGTCTCCAAGGACCAGCCACAGTACTTC.

The chain joins TRBV4-3 to TRBJ1-1; D unclear. Trimming left V 4 bases short and J 5 bases short, with 14 bases between. In germline, CDR1 is LGHNA, CDR2 YSLEER. This CDR3 region has 14 residues. CDR3 region: CASSPLSYGTEAFF. DNA of the CDR3: TGCGCCAGCAGCCCCCTTTCATACGGGACTGAAGCTTTCTTT.

The chain has TRBV5-4 and TRBJ1-2; no clear D. The V gene lost 5 bases and the J gene lost 0 bases, with 14 bases spanning the gap. CDR1 SGHNT and CDR2 YYREEE come from the germline V gene (reference sequence). The CDR3 consists of 15 residues. The CDR3 bases are TGTGCCAGCAGTGGGAGGTCAGACTCTAACTATGGCTACACCTTC. Its translation is CASSGRSDSNYGYTF.